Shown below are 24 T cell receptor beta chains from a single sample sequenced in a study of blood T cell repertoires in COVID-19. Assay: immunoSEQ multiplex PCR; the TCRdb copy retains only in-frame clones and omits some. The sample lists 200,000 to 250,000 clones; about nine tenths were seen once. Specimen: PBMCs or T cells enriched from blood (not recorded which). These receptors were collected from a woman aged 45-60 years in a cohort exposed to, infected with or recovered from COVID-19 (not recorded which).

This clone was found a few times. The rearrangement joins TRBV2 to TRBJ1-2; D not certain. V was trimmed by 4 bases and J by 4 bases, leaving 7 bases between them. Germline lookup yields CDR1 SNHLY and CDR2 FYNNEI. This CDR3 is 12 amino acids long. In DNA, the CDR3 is TGTGCCAGCAGTGTTGAGATCTATGGCTACACCTTC. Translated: CASSVEIYGYTF. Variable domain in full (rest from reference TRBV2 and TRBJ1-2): EPEVTQTPSHQVTQMGQEVILRCVPISNHLYFYWYRQILGQKVEFLVSFYNNEISEKSEIFDDQFSVERPDGSNFTLKIRSTKLEDSAMYFCASSVEIYGYTFGSGTRLTVV.

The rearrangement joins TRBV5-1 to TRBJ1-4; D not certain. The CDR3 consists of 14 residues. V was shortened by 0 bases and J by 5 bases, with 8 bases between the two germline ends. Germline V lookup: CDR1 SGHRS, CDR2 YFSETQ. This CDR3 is CASSLDGVNEKLFF. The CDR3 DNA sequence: TGCGCCAGCAGCTTGGACGGAGTAAATGAAAAACTGTTTTTT.

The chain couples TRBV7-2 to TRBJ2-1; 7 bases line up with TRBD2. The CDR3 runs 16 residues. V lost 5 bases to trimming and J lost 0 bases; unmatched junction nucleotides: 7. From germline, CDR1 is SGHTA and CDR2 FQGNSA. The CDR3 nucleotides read TGTGCCAGCAGCCCCGAAGCGGGGAGCTCCTACAATGAGCAGTTCTTC. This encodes CASSPEAGSSYNEQFF. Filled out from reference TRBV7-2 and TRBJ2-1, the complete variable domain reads GAGVSQSPSNKVTEKGKDVELRCDPISGHTALYWYRQSLGQGLEFLIYFQGNSAPDKSGLPSDRFSAERTGGSVSTLTIQRTQQEDSAVYLCASSPEAGSSYNEQFFGPGTRLTVL.

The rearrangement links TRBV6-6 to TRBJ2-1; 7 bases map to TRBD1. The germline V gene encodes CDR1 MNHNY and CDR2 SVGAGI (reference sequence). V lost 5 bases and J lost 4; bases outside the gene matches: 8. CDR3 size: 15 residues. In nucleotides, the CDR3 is TGTGCCAGCAGTACAAGACAGGGTGGGTACAATGAGCAGTTCTTC. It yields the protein CASSTRQGGYNEQFF.

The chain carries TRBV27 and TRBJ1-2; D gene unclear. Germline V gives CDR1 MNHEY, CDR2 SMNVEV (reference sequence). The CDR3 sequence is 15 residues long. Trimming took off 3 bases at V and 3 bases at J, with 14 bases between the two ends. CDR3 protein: CASSFGRPDYYGYTF. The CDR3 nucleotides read TGTGCCAGCAGTTTTGGTCGGCCGGACTACTATGGCTACACCTTC.

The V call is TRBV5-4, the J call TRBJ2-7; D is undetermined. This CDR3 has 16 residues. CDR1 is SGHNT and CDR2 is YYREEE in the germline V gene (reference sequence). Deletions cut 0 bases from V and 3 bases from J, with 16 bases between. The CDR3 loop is CASSLAGGQYDYEQYF. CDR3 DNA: TGTGCCAGCAGCTTGGCCGGCGGCCAATACGACTACGAGCAGTACTTC.

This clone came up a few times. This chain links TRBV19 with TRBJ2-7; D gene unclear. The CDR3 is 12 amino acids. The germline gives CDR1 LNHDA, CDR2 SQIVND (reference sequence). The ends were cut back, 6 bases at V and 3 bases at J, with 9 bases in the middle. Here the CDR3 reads CASRGRYYEQYF. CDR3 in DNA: TGTGCCAGTAGGGGCAGATACTACGAGCAGTACTTC. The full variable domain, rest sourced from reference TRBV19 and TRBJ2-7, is DGGITQSPKYLFRKEGQNVTLSCEQNLNHDAMYWYRQDPGQGLRLIYYSQIVNDFQKGDIAEGYSVSREKKESFPLTVTSAQKNPTAFYLCASRGRYYEQYFGPGTRLTVT.

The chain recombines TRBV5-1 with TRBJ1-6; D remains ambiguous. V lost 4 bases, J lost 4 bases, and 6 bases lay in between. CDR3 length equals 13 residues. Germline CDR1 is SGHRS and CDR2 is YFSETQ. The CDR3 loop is CASSLGYNSPLHF. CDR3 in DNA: TGCGCCAGCAGCCTAGGTTATAATTCACCCCTCCACTTT.

CDR3 coding DNA: TGTGCCAGCAGCAGTGGACTAGCGGACTACACAGATACGCAGTATTTT. It translates to CASSSGLADYTDTQYF. The V call is TRBV5-5, the J call TRBJ2-3; TRBD2 matches at 10 bases. Germline-derived CDR1 and CDR2 are SGHKS and YYEKEE (reference sequence). Germline trimming cut 4 bases from V and 2 bases from J; bases unmatched to any gene: 7. The CDR3 covers 16 residues. The whole variable domain, filled in from reference TRBV5-5 and TRBJ2-3, reads DAGVTQSPTHLIKTRGQQVTLRCSPISGHKSVSWYQQVLGQGPQFIFQYYEKEERGRGNFPDRFSARQFPNYSSELNVNALLLGDSALYLCASSSGLADYTDTQYFGPGTRLTVL.

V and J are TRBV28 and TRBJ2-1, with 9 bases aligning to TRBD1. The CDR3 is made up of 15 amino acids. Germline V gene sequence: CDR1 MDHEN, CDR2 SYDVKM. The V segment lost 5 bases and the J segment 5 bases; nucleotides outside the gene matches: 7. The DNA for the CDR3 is TGTGCCAGCAGTCCTCCGGGACAGGGTAACAATGAGCAGTTCTTC. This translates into CASSPPGQGNNEQFF.

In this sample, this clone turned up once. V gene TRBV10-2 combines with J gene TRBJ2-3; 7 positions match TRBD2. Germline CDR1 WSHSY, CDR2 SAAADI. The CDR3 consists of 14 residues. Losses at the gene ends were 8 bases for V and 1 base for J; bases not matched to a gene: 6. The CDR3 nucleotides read TGCGCCAGCTTGGCGGGGGAACGCACAGATACGCAGTATTTT. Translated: CASLAGERTDTQYF.

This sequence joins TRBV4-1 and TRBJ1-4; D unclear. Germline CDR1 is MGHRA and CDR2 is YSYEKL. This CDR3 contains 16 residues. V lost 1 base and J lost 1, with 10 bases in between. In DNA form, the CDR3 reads TGCGCCAGCAGCCAAGTTTTGGGCAGAACTAATGAAAAACTGTTTTTT. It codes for CASSQVLGRTNEKLFF.

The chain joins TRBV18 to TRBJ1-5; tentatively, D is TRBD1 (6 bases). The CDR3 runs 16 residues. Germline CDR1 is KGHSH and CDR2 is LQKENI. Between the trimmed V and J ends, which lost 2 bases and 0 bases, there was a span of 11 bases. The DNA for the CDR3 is TGTGCCAGCTCACCAGCAAACAGGGCTAGCAATCAGCCCCAGCATTTT. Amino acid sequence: CASSPANRASNQPQHF.

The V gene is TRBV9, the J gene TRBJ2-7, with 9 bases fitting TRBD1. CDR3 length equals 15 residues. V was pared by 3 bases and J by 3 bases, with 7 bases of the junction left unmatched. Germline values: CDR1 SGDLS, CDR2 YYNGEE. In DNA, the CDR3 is TGTGCCAGCAGCGAAAAACAGGGGGCCGGCTACGAGCAGTACTTC. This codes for CASSEKQGAGYEQYF.

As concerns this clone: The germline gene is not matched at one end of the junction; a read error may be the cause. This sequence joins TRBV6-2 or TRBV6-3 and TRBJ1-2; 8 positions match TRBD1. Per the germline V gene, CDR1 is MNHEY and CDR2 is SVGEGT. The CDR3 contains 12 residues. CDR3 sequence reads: CASSQHRGQGAF. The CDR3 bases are TGTGCCAGCAGCCAGCACCGTGGACAGGGAGCCTTC.

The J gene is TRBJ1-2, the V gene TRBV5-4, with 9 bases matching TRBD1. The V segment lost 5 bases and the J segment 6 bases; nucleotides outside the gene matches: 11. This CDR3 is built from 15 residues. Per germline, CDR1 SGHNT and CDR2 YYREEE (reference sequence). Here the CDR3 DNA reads TGTGCCAGCAGGTATCCGGGACAGGGATCCCATGGCTACACCTTC. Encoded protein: CASRYPGQGSHGYTF.

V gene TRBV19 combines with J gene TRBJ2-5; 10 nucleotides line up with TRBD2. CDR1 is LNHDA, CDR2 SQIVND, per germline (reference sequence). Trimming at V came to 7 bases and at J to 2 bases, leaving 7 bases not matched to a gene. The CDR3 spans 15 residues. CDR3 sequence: CASTPGAGGQETQYF. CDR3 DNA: TGTGCCAGTACCCCAGGAGCGGGGGGGCAAGAGACCCAGTACTTC.

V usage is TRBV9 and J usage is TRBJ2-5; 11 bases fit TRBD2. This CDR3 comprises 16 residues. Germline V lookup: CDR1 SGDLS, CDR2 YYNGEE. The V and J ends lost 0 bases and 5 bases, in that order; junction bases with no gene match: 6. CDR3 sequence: CASSVVASGGPETQYF. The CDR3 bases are TGTGCCAGCAGCGTAGTTGCTAGCGGGGGGCCGGAGACCCAGTACTTC.

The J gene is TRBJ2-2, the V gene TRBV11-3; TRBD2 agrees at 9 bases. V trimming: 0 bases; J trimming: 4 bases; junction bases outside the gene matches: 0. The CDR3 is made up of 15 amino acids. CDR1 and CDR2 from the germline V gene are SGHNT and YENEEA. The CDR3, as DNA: TGTGCCAGCAGCTTAGAACTAGCGGGCACCGGGGAGCTGTTTTTT. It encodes CASSLELAGTGELFF.

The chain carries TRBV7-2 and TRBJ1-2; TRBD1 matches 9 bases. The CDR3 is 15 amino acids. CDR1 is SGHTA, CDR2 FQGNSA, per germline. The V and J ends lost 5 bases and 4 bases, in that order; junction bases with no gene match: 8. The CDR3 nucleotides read TGTGCCAGCAGCAAACCGGGACAGGGAATCTATGGCTACACCTTC. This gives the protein CASSKPGQGIYGYTF.

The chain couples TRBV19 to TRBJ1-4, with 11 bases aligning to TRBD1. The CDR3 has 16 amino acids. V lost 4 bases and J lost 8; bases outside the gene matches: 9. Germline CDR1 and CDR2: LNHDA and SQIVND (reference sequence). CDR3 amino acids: CASSTRWTGGSEKLFF. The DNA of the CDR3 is TGTGCCAGTAGTACTCGTTGGACAGGGGGCAGCGAAAAACTGTTTTTT.

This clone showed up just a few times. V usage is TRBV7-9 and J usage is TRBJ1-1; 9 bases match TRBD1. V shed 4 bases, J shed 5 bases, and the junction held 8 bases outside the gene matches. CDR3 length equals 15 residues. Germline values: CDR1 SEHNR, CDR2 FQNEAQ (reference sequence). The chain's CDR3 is CASSWYGQGSTEAFF. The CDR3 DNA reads TGTGCCAGCAGCTGGTATGGACAGGGGAGTACTGAAGCTTTCTTT.

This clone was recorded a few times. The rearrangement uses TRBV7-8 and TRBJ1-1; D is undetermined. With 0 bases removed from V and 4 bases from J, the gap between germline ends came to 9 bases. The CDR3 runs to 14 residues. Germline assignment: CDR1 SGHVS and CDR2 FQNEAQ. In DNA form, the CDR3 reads TGTGCCAGCAGCTTAGCGTCGGGATCCACTGAAGCTTTCTTT. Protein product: CASSLASGSTEAFF.

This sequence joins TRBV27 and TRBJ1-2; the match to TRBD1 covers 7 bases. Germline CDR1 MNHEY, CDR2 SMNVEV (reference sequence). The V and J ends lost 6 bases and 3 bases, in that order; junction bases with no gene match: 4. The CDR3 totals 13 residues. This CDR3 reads CASSRDRDYGYTF. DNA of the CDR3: TGTGCCAGCAGCCGGGACAGAGACTATGGCTACACCTTC.